The clone carrying this T cell receptor beta chain was seen a single time. Its antigen is currently unknown. CDR3 length: 13 amino acids. Germline values: CDR1 SNHLY, CDR2 FYNNEI. Trimming took 6 bases from V and 4 from J, leaving 7 bases between them. These data are taken from a study of CD8+ T cells in alopecia areata. Sequencing templates came from extracted RNA that was reverse transcribed into cDNA. Profiling relied on immunoSEQ multiplex PCR, and the TCRdb table lists in-frame clones only, not all of them. The sample has about 120,000 clones, about 50% seen once. Study observations and caveats: There were many expanded lesional clones persisting in scalp and blood during tofacitinib.

The treatment: oral pan-JAK inhibitor, 5-10 mg twice daily. The source of this sequence is a human donor with alopecia areata. The chain has TRBV2 and TRBJ2-6; no definite D call. Here the sequenced sample was CD4+ T cells sorted from blood, taken at week 4, from a patient treated with tofacitinib. The CDR3 nucleotides are TGTGCCAGCAGGGGGTACGGGGCCAACGTCCTGACTTTC. Its translation is CASRGYGANVLTF.